A selection of T cell receptor beta chains follows, all from one sample in a study of blood T cell repertoires in COVID-19. TCRdb's table, derived via immunoSEQ multiplex PCR, lists solely in-frame clones and lacks some. The sample has around 280,000 clones, nearly 90% seen once. Sequencing was carried out using peripheral blood. The receptor source for this set is a woman in her twenties or thirties with COVID-19, enrolled during active disease. Both conserved end residues are part of each CDR3. The order of the fields is V gene, clone size, CDR3 protein. Clone sizes are given selectively: once, few, many, or a class where the clone is expanded.

TRBV28	.	CASSSGVLSYEQYF
TRBV5-6	.	CASSPLISGGTDTQYF
TRBV7-9	few	CASSLPPPGQQETQYF
TRBV10-3	.	CAIGTSGDSGANVLTF
TRBV5-6	.	CASSPRTYEQYF
TRBV2	.	CASRGPQLAEAFF
TRBV6-5	.	CASSYFTGGTEAFF
TRBV12-3/TRBV12-4	.	CASTFGGADEQYF
TRBV28	.	CASSLSAAAYGKLFF
TRBV10-3	.	CAIKTTGGPEDTQYF
TRBV11-2	.	CASSLITLEPEAFF
TRBV6-1	.	CASSERPGQGVPNEKLFF
TRBV3-1/TRBV3-2	.	CASSQGLLYNEQFF
TRBV19	once	CASSRGSTYNEQFF
TRBV4-2	.	CASSQDLQRWVTPLHF
TRBV6-5	.	CASSDSGASNYGYTF
TRBV3-1/TRBV3-2	.	CASSFSGEWNNEQFF
TRBV7-9	.	CASSYSQGPEKLFF
TRBV2	.	CASSESGGRGYTF
TRBV3-1/TRBV3-2	once	CASSLTGEEGFNYGYTF
TRBV18	.	CASSPLSGGLQETQYF
TRBV7-9	.	CASSYGSTEAFF
TRBV11-2	.	CASSLVGSGGGDEQFF
TRBV13	.	CASSPGGQPQHF
TRBV6-5	.	CASMLTGYRSPLHF
TRBV5-4	few	CASSSYTGALEQYF
TRBV9	.	CASSHPGGEQFF
TRBV2	.	CASSEATRTGFGEQFF
TRBV27	.	CASTRQGINEQFF
TRBV7-9	.	CASSQQGAQLHGYTF
TRBV11-1	.	CASSLMLLSGEQFF
TRBV19	.	CASSPDIGNTYSNQPQHF
TRBV27	.	CASSLSGLASYSYEQYF
TRBV6-1	.	CASSVLAGGPQETQYF
TRBV3-1/TRBV3-2	.	CASSQYTISYEQYF
TRBV4-1	once	CASSQEGGGYNEQFF
TRBV30	.	CAWSVDGSSTDTQYF
TRBV3-1/TRBV3-2	.	CASSLGQIVQPQHF
TRBV7-9	few	CASSSSSGQYYNSPLHF
TRBV18	.	CASSPSGREGGNQPQHF